A selection of T cell receptor beta chains follows, all from one sample in a study of T cells in Graves' hyperthyroidism and ophthalmopathy. TCRdb fed the multiplex PCR reads into MiXCR, producing one record per CDR3 protein. The sample lists a few hundred thousand distinct CDR3 sequences, roughly 14% occurring once. The sequencing sample was made of blood. All receptors derive from a woman in her twenties or thirties with Graves' hyperthyroidism. CDR3s include the opening cysteine and the closing phenylalanine or tryptophan. Each record gives: V gene, D gene, clone size, J gene, CDR3 DNA, CDR3 protein. A D gene is named only where the DNA matches it firmly. Size tells how often a clone was seen (once, few, many) or the class of an expanded clone, and some rows leave it out.

V: TRBV6-1; D: TRBD1; size: few; J: TRBJ1-2; DNA: TGTGCCAGCAGTCCTCGGACAGGGAACCCCTATGGCTACACCTTC; CDR3: CASSPRTGNPYGYTF
V: TRBV29-1; D: -; size: many; J: TRBJ2-7; DNA: TGCAGCGTTGCACGGCCCAACTACGAGCAGTACTTC; CDR3: CSVARPNYEQYF
V: TRBV13; D: -; size: -; J: TRBJ2-5; DNA: TGTGCCAGCAGCGCCGGACAAGCGCACAACCAAGAGACCCAGTACTTC; CDR3: CASSAGQAHNQETQYF
V: TRBV11-3; D: -; size: many; J: TRBJ2-1; DNA: TGTGCCAGCAGCTTATCCCATTACAATGAGCAGTTCTTC; CDR3: CASSLSHYNEQFF
V: TRBV4-3; D: -; size: few; J: TRBJ2-5; DNA: TGCGCCAGCAGCCAACGACAGACCGAGGGGGAGACCCAGTACTTC; CDR3: CASSQRQTEGETQYF
V: TRBV7-8; D: TRBD2; size: many; J: TRBJ2-7; DNA: TGTGCCAGCAGCCAACCTACTAGCGGGAGGGACGAGCAGTACTTC; CDR3: CASSQPTSGRDEQYF
V: TRBV19; D: TRBD1; size: -; J: TRBJ1-1; DNA: TGTGCCAGTAGTATCCCCGGGACAGGGCTCCGGGGCACTGAAGCTTTCTTT; CDR3: CASSIPGTGLRGTEAFF
V: TRBV6-9; D: TRBD1; size: -; J: TRBJ1-4; DNA: TGTGCCAGCAGTTTACAGGGGGCGCGTCATGAAAAACTGTTTTTT; CDR3: CASSLQGARHEKLFF
V: TRBV13; D: -; size: -; J: TRBJ2-7; DNA: TGTGCCTCACTGAGCAGCCGGGATCCTCTGCGCTACGAGCAGTACTTC; CDR3: CASLSSRDPLRYEQYF
V: TRBV10-2; D: TRBD2; size: few; J: TRBJ2-5; DNA: TGCGCCAGCAGTGAGTCGATGACTAGCGGGAGTGAGACCCAGTACTTC; CDR3: CASSESMTSGSETQYF
V: TRBV28; D: TRBD1; size: few; J: TRBJ2-7; DNA: TGTGCCAGCAGTAACCCTCCAGGGACAGGGGCCAACGAGCAGTACTTC; CDR3: CASSNPPGTGANEQYF
V: TRBV29-1; D: -; size: -; J: TRBJ1-1; DNA: TGCAGCGTTGAAAGTGTGGTGTACACTGAAGCTTTCTTT; CDR3: CSVESVVYTEAFF
V: TRBV7-9; D: TRBD2; size: once; J: TRBJ2-1; DNA: TGTGCCAGCAGCCCTCGTGGGACTAGCAGGAGTTACAATGAGCAGTTCTTC; CDR3: CASSPRGTSRSYNEQFF
V: TRBV7-2; D: TRBD1; size: many; J: TRBJ1-1; DNA: TGTGCCAGCAGCTTATCGAAACCAGGACAGGGGGTGAGAATGGCTGAAGCTTTCTTT; CDR3: CASSLSKPGQGVRMAEAFF
V: TRBV11-2; D: -; size: -; J: TRBJ1-5; DNA: TGTGCCAGCAGCTTTACGGGGTACCAGCCCCAGCATTTT; CDR3: CASSFTGYQPQHF
V: TRBV20-1; D: -; size: few; J: TRBJ1-4; DNA: TGCAGTGCTTACGACACCTTTGAAAAACTGTTTTTT; CDR3: CSAYDTFEKLFF
V: TRBV10-3; D: TRBD1; size: -; J: TRBJ1-2; DNA: TGTGCCATCACGCAGGGGGCGGATAGTGGCTACACCTTC; CDR3: CAITQGADSGYTF
V: TRBV27; D: TRBD1; size: many; J: TRBJ2-1; DNA: TGTGCCAGCAGTCCAGGACAGGGTTACAATGAGCAGTTCTTC; CDR3: CASSPGQGYNEQFF
V: TRBV11-2; D: TRBD2; size: many; J: TRBJ2-3; DNA: TGTGCCAGCAGCTTAGATTTACTAGCGGGAGCAGGGGATACGCAGTATTTT; CDR3: CASSLDLLAGAGDTQYF
V: TRBV7-3; D: TRBD2; size: -; J: TRBJ2-3; DNA: TGTGCCAGCTGGAGCGGGAATAGCACAGATACGCAGTATTTT; CDR3: CASWSGNSTDTQYF
V: TRBV4-3; D: -; size: few; J: TRBJ2-2; DNA: TGCGCCAGCAGCCAAAGAGCGGGTACCGGGGAGCTGTTTTTT; CDR3: CASSQRAGTGELFF
V: TRBV13; D: -; size: many; J: TRBJ1-6; DNA: TGTGCCAGCAGCTTATATACAGGAGCGAATTCGCCCCTCCACTTT; CDR3: CASSLYTGANSPLHF
V: TRBV6-2/TRBV6-3; D: -; size: -; J: TRBJ2-2; DNA: TGTGCCAGCAGTTACTCGCCGCCCGGCACCGGGGAGCTGTTTTTT; CDR3: CASSYSPPGTGELFF
V: TRBV15; D: TRBD1; size: -; J: TRBJ2-7; DNA: TGTGCCACCAGCAGAGAGTGGGGGACAGGGAGTTACGAGCAGTACTTC; CDR3: CATSREWGTGSYEQYF
V: TRBV20-1; D: -; size: many; J: TRBJ2-7; DNA: TGCAGTGCTACGGGACCGTCGCTGGGCGAGCAGTACTTC; CDR3: CSATGPSLGEQYF
V: TRBV5-1; D: TRBD2; size: -; J: TRBJ2-1; DNA: TGCGCCAGCAGCTCCCTCCCGGGGGGTTCCTACAATGAGCAGTCCTTC; CDR3: CASSSLPGGSYNEQSF
V: TRBV20-1; D: -; size: many; J: TRBJ2-7; DNA: TGCAGTGCTAGAGATCGGTCCATTTCCCAAGGCCCGAACGAGCAGTACTTC; CDR3: CSARDRSISQGPNEQYF
V: TRBV11-3; D: TRBD1; size: -; J: TRBJ2-1; DNA: TGTGCCAGCAGCTTTGGGACAGCTTTATGCAATGAGCAGTTCTTC; CDR3: CASSFGTALCNEQFF
V: TRBV5-1; D: TRBD1; size: many; J: TRBJ2-1; DNA: TGCGCCAGCAGCTTCGGTACAGGGGTTAGCAATGAGCAGTTCTTC; CDR3: CASSFGTGVSNEQFF
V: TRBV4-1; D: -; size: -; J: TRBJ2-1; DNA: TGCGCCAGCAGCCGCCGACAGGTCGATGAGCAGTTCTTC; CDR3: CASSRRQVDEQFF
V: TRBV12-3/TRBV12-4; D: -; size: -; J: TRBJ1-2; DNA: TGTGCCAGCAGTTTTTGGGGGAACTATGGCTACACCTTC; CDR3: CASSFWGNYGYTF
V: TRBV24-1; D: -; size: -; J: TRBJ1-2; DNA: TGTGCCACCAGTGATACCGGGGTTGACTATGGCTACACCTTC; CDR3: CATSDTGVDYGYTF
V: TRBV29-1; D: TRBD1; size: many; J: TRBJ1-1; DNA: TGCAGCGCCCCGGACAGGGGGTTACATGCTGAAGCTTTCTTT; CDR3: CSAPDRGLHAEAFF
V: TRBV9; D: -; size: few; J: TRBJ1-1; DNA: TGTGCCAGCAGCGTAGCCGCAGGGTTGGACACTGAAGCTTTCTTT; CDR3: CASSVAAGLDTEAFF
V: TRBV4-3; D: -; size: few; J: TRBJ2-3; DNA: TGCGCCAGCAGCCTCTGGCCCCTACCCACAGATACGCAGTATTTT; CDR3: CASSLWPLPTDTQYF
V: TRBV10-3; D: TRBD1; size: many; J: TRBJ1-5; DNA: TGTGCCATCAGGGGGACAGGGAGCAATCAGCCCCAGCATTTT; CDR3: CAIRGTGSNQPQHF
V: TRBV2; D: TRBD1; size: many; J: TRBJ2-1; DNA: TGTGCCAGCAACCAACTACCGGACAGGAACAATGAGCAGTTCTTC; CDR3: CASNQLPDRNNEQFF
V: TRBV7-3; D: -; size: -; J: TRBJ1-6; DNA: TGTGCCAGCAGCTTGGACGCGGCCTATAATTCACCCCTCCACTTT; CDR3: CASSLDAAYNSPLHF
V: TRBV4-1; D: TRBD1; size: -; J: TRBJ1-1; DNA: TGCGCCAGCAGCCACGTACGGGGGACAGGTCCTTCTGAAGCTTTCTTT; CDR3: CASSHVRGTGPSEAFF
V: TRBV20-1; D: -; size: many; J: TRBJ2-7; DNA: TGCAGTGCTAGTAGGGTTCAGGGAGCCTACGAGCAGTACTTC; CDR3: CSASRVQGAYEQYF
V: TRBV5-8; D: -; size: few; J: TRBJ1-1; DNA: TGTGCCAGCGGACAGACTGAAGCTTTCTTT; CDR3: CASGQTEAFF
V: TRBV9; D: TRBD1; size: once; J: TRBJ1-6; DNA: TGTGCCAGCAGCGGACAGGGAGGGCTTAGTTCACCCCTCCACTTT; CDR3: CASSGQGGLSSPLHF
V: TRBV28; D: -; size: many; J: TRBJ1-6; DNA: TGTGCCAGCAGTTTGAGGGATTCACCCCTCCACTTT; CDR3: CASSLRDSPLHF
V: TRBV20-1; D: -; size: many; J: TRBJ2-7; DNA: TGCAGTGCTAGATCGGGGGTAGATAACGAGCAGTACTTC; CDR3: CSARSGVDNEQYF
V: TRBV4-3; D: -; size: -; J: TRBJ2-2; DNA: TGCGCCAGCAGCCAAGATCTTAATCCCGGGGAGCTGTTTTTT; CDR3: CASSQDLNPGELFF
V: TRBV5-1; D: -; size: many; J: TRBJ2-1; DNA: TGCGCCAGCAGCCTTGAAGCTAACAATGAGCAGTTCTTC; CDR3: CASSLEANNEQFF
V: TRBV20-1; D: -; size: -; J: TRBJ2-2; DNA: TGCAGTGCTCCGGCGACTAGTACCGGGGAGCTGTTTTTT; CDR3: CSAPATSTGELFF
V: TRBV7-3; D: -; size: -; J: TRBJ1-4; DNA: TGTGCCAGCAGTGACGCCGGGAGTGAAAAACTGTTTTTT; CDR3: CASSDAGSEKLFF
V: TRBV28; D: -; size: many; J: TRBJ1-1; DNA: TGTGCCAGCAAGAGGTGGGTGAACACTGAAGCTTTCTTT; CDR3: CASKRWVNTEAFF
V: TRBV25-1; D: TRBD1; size: many; J: TRBJ2-7; DNA: TGTGCCAGCAGTGGGACAGGGTATGGTGCGTACGAGCAGTACTTC; CDR3: CASSGTGYGAYEQYF
V: TRBV12-3/TRBV12-4; D: -; size: -; J: TRBJ2-1; DNA: TGTGCCAGCAGTTTTCGACATAGCAGGGAGGTTGAGCAGTTCTTC; CDR3: CASSFRHSREVEQFF
V: TRBV11-2; D: -; size: many; J: TRBJ2-1; DNA: TGTGCCAGCACCACCCCGCCTTACAATGAGCAGTTCTTC; CDR3: CASTTPPYNEQFF
V: TRBV20-1; D: -; size: -; J: TRBJ1-2; DNA: TGCAGTGCTAGCTTGGGGGGTTATGGCTACACCTTC; CDR3: CSASLGGYGYTF
V: TRBV5-1; D: TRBD2; size: many; J: TRBJ2-5; DNA: TGCGCCAGCAAGACTAGCGGGAGTCCAGAGACCCAGTACTTC; CDR3: CASKTSGSPETQYF
V: TRBV11-3; D: -; size: few; J: TRBJ2-2; DNA: TGTGCCAGCAGCTTAGAGAGTGGGCGGGAGCTGTTTTTT; CDR3: CASSLESGRELFF